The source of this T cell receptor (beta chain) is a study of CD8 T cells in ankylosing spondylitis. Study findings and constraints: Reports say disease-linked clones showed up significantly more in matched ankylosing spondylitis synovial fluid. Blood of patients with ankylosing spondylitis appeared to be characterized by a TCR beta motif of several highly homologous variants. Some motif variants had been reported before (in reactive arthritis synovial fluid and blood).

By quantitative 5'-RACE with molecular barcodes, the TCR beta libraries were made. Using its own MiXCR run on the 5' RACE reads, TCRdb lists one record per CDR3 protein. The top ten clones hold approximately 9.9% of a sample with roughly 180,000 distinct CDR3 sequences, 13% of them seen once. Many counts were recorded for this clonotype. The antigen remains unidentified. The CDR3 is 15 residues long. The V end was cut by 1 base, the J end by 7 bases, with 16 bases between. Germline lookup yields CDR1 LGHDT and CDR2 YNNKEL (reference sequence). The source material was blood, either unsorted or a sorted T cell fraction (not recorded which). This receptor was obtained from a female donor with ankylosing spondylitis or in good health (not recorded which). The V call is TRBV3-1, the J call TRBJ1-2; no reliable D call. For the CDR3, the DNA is TGTGCCAGCAGCCAAGTCCACTTGGGCACCCCTGGCTACACCTTC. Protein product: CASSQVHLGTPGYTF.